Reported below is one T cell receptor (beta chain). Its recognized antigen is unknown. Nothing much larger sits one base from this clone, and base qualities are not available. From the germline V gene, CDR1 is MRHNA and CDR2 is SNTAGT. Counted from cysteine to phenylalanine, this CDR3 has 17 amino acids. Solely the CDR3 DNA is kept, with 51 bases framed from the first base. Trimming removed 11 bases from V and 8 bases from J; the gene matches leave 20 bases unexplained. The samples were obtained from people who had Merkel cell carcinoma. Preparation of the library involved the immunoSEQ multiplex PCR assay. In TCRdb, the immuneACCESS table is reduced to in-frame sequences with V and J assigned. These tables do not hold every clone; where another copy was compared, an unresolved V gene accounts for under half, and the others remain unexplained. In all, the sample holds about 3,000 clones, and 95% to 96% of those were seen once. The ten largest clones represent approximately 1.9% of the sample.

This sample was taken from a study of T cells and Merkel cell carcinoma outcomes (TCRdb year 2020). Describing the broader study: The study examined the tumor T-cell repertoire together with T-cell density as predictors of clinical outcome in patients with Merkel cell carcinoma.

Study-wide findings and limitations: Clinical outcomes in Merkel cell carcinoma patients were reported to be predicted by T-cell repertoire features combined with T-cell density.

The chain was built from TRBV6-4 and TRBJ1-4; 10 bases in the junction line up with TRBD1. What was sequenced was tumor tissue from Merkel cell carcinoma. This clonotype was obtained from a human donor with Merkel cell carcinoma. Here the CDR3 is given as CARGTGEVNPYGEKLFF. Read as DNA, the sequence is TGTGCCCGAGGGACAGGGGAGGTGAACCCGTACGGAGAAAAACTGTTTTTT.